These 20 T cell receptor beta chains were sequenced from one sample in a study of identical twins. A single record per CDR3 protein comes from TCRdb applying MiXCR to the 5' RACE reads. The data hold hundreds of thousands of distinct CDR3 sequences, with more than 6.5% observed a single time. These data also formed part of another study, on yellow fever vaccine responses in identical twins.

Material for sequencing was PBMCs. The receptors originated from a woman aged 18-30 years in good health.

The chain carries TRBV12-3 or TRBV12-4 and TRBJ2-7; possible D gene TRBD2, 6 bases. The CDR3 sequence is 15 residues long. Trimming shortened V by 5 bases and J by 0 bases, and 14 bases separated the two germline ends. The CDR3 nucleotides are TGTGCCAGCAGTCCCGGGGGATTAAGCTCCTACGAGCAGTACTTC. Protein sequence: CASSPGGLSSYEQYF.

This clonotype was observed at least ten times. The CDR3 DNA is TGCAGTGCCCGCCGACTCCGAGGGGCAGATACGCAGTATTTT. As protein: CSARRLRGADTQYF. This sequence joins TRBV20-1 and TRBJ2-3; D could derive from TRBD1 or TRBD2 (5 bases each). Trimming removed 6 bases from V and 4 bases from J, with 17 bases in between. Per the germline V gene, CDR1 is DFQATT and CDR2 is SNEGSKA (reference sequence). The CDR3 runs 14 residues.

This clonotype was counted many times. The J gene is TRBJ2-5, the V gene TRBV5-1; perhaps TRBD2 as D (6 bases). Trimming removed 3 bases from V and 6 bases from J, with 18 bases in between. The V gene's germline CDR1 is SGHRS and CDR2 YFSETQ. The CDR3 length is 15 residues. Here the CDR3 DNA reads TGCGCCAGCAGCTCCGGTCCGGGACTCGAGAAGACCCAGTACTTC. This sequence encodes CASSSGPGLEKTQYF. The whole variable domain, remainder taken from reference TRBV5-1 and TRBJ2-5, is KAGVTQTPRYLIKTRGQQVTLSCSPISGHRSVSWYQQTPGQGLQFLFEYFSETQRNKGNFPGRFSGRQFSNSRSEMNVSTLELGDSALYLCASSSGPGLEKTQYFGPGTRLLVL.

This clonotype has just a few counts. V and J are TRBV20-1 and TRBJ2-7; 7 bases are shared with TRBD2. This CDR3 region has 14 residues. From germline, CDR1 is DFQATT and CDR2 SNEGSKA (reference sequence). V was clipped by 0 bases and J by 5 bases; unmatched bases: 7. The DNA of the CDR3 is TGCAGTGCTAGAGAGCCAGCGGGAATCCACGAGCAGTACTTC. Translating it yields CSAREPAGIHEQYF.

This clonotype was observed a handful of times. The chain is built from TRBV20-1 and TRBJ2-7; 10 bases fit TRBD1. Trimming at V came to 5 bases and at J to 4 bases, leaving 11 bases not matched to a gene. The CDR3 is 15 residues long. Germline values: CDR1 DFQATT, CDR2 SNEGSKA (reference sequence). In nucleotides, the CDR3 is TGCAGTGCTCCCGTACCGGGACAGGGGACGTACGAGCAGTACTTC. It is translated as CSAPVPGQGTYEQYF.

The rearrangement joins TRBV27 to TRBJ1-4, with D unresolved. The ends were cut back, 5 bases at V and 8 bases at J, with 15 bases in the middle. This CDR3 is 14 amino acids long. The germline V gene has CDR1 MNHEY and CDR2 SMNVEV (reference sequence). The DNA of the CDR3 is TGTGCCAGCAGTATTTCCCTAGTGGGCGAAAAACTGTTTTTT. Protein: CASSISLVGEKLFF.

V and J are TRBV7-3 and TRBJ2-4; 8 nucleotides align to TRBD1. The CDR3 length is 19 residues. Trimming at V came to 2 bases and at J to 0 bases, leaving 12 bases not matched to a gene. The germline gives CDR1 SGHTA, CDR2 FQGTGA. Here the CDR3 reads CASSLGAGGRDLAKNIQYF. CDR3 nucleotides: TGTGCCAGCAGCTTAGGGGCAGGGGGCCGGGACCTAGCCAAAAACATTCAGTACTTC.

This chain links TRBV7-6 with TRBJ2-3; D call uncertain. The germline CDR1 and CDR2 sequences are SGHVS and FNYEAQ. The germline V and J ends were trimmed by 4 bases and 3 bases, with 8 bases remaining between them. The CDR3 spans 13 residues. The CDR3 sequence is CASSYTRTDTQYF. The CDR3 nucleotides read TGTGCCAGCAGCTACACCAGAACAGATACGCAGTATTTT.

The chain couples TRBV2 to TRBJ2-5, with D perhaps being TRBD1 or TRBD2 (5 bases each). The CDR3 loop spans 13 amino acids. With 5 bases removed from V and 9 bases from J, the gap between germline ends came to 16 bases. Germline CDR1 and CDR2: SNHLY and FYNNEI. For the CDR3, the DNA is TGTGCCAGCAGTACAAGAGGGGAGATGGCCCAGTACTTC. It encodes CASSTRGEMAQYF.

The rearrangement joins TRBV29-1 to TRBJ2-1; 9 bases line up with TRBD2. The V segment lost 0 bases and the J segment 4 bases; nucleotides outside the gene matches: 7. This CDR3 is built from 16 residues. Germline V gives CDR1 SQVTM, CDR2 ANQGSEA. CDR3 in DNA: TGCAGCGTTGAAGAGCAGGGCGGGGGGGTTTACAATGAGCAGTTCTTC. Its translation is CSVEEQGGGVYNEQFF.

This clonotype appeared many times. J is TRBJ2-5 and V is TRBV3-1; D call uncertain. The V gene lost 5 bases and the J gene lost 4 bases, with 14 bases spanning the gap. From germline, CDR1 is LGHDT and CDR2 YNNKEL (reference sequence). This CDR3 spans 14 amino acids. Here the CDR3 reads CASSGGPSGETQYF. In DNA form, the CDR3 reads TGTGCCAGCAGCGGTGGACCATCCGGAGAGACCCAGTACTTC.

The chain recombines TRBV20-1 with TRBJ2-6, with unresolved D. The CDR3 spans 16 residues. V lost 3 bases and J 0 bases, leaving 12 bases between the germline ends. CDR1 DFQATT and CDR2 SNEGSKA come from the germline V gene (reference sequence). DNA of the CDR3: TGCAGTGCTAGTTCCAGAGCGCGCTCTGGGGCCAACGTCCTGACTTTC. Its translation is CSASSRARSGANVLTF.

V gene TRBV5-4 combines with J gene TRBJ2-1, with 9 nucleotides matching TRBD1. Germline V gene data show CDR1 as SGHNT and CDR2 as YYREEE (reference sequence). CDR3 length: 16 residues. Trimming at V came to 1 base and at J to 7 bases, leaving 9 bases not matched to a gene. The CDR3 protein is CASSLFRTGVTNEQFF. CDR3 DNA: TGTGCCAGCAGCTTGTTTAGGACAGGGGTGACTAATGAGCAGTTCTTC.

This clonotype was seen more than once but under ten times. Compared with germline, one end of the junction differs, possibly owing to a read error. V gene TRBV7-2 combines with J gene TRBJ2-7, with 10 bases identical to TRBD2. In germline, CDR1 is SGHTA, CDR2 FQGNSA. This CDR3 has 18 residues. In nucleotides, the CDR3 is TGTGCCAGCAGCCTAGCTCGGGGGGTAGCGGGGGGCTCCTACGAGCAGTACTTC. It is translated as CASSLARGVAGGSYEQYF.

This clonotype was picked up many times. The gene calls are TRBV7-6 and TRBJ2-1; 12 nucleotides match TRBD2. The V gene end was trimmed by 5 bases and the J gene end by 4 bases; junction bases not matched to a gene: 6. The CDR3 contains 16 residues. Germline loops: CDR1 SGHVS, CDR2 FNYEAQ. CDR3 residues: CASSPTLAGGYNEQFF. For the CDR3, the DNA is TGTGCCAGCAGCCCCACCCTAGCGGGGGGGTACAATGAGCAGTTCTTC.

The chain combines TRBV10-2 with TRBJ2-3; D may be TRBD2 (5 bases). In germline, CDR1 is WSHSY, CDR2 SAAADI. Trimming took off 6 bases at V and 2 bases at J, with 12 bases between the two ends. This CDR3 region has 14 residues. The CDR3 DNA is TGCGCCAGCAGGGACTTGGGCTCCACAGATACGCAGTATTTT. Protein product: CASRDLGSTDTQYF.

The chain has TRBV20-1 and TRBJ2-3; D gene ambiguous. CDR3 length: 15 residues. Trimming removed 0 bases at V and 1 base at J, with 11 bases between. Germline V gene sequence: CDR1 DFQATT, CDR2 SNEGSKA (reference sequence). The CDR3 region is CSARDYVLGTDTQYF. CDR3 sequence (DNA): TGCAGTGCTAGAGATTATGTCCTCGGCACAGATACGCAGTATTTT.

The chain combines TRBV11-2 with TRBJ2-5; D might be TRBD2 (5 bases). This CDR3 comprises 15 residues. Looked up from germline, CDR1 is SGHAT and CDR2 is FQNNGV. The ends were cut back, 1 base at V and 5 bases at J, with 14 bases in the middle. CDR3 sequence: CASSLGSLAGETQYF. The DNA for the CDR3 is TGTGCCAGCAGCTTAGGAAGTTTGGCGGGCGAGACCCAGTACTTC.

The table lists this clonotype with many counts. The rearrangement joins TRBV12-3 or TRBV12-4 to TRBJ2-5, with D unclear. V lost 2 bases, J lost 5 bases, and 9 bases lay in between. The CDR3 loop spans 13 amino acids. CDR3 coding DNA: TGTGCCAGCAGTTTATGGGTCGGGGAGACCCAGTACTTC. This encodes CASSLWVGETQYF.

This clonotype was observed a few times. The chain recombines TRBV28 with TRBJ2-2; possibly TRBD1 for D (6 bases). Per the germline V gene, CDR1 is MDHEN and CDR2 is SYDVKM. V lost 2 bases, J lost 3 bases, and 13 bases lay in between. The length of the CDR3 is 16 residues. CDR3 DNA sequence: TGTGCCAGCAGTTTACCAGGGGCAGTAGACACCGGGGAGCTGTTTTTT. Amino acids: CASSLPGAVDTGELFF.